This passage covers 25 T cell receptor beta chains from one sample sequenced in a study of blood T cell repertoires in COVID-19. Clones were read by immunoSEQ multiplex PCR, and TCRdb kept only the in-frame ones, dropping some. Of some 150,000 clones listed, about 90% were seen once; the top ten hold 0.95% to 1.5%. The sequencing sample was made of PBMCs or T cells enriched from blood (not recorded which). These receptors all come from a human donor with acute COVID-19. The donor label of this sample is uncertain.

This clone appeared once. The chain combines TRBV5-6 with TRBJ1-2; D uncertain. Germline V gene data show CDR1 as SGHDT and CDR2 as YYEEEE. The V and J ends lost 8 bases and 8 bases respectively, with 13 bases between them. The CDR3 contains 11 residues. CDR3 sequence: CASTGVVGYTF. The CDR3 coding sequence is TGTGCCAGTACCGGAGTGGTCGGCTACACCTTC.

In its sample, this clone was seen once. This rearrangement joins TRBV7-9 to TRBJ2-6; 7 bases are shared with TRBD1. J gave up 4 bases and V 1 base, and 4 bases lay outside the gene matches. The germline V gene encodes CDR1 SEHNR and CDR2 FQNEAQ (reference sequence). The CDR3 has 16 amino acids. CDR3 protein: CASSLGTGYGANVLTF. CDR3 DNA sequence: TGTGCCAGCAGCTTAGGGACAGGTTACGGGGCCAACGTCCTGACTTTC.

V is TRBV5-6 and J is TRBJ1-3; 9 bases align to TRBD1. Germline trimming cut 0 bases from V and 7 bases from J; bases unmatched to any gene: 5. The CDR3 totals 15 residues. Germline V CDR1 and CDR2: SGHDT, YYEEEE. Here the CDR3 DNA reads TGTGCCAGCAGCTTGGTAACAGGGGGCAGGAACACCATATATTTT. The encoded protein is CASSLVTGGRNTIYF.

This chain uses TRBV21-1 with TRBJ2-4; the table's D call, TRBD1, was not checked against the DNA. TRBV21-1 is annotated as a pseudogene. The CDR3 sequence is 17 residues long. The CDR3 is CASIDRARTVAKNIQYF. The CDR3, as DNA: TGTGCCAGCATCGACAGGGCGCGGACGGTAGCCAAAAACATTCAGTACTTC.

This chain links TRBV5-4 with TRBJ2-3, with TRBD2 identical over 8 bases. The CDR3 extends over 15 amino acids. Trimming cost V 4 bases and J 2 bases; bases outside gene matches: 6. Germline V lookup: CDR1 SGHNT, CDR2 YYREEE (reference sequence). CDR3 sequence reads: CASSLRRGDTDTQYF. The CDR3 DNA sequence: TGTGCCAGCAGCCTCCGGCGGGGGGACACAGATACGCAGTATTTT.

This clone was counted once. The chain carries TRBV29-1 and TRBJ1-2, with 8 bases matching TRBD1. Unmatched junction bases numbered 5, after V lost 7 bases and J lost 7 bases. The CDR3 has 11 residues. CDR1 is SQVTM, CDR2 ANQGSEA, per germline. In DNA, the CDR3 is TGCAGCGGCCGGACAGGGCGTGGCTACACCTTC. This sequence encodes CSGRTGRGYTF.

The chain joins TRBV6-5 to TRBJ2-5; 8 bases are shared with TRBD2. The CDR3 has 13 amino acids. V trimming: 8 bases; J trimming: 4 bases; junction bases outside the gene matches: 6. Germline V lookup: CDR1 MNHEY, CDR2 SVGAGI. CDR3 nucleotides: TGTGCCAGCTCCGGCGGGGGGCCAGAGACCCAGTACTTC. It specifies CASSGGGPETQYF.

V and J are TRBV6-6 and TRBJ1-6, with D unresolved. Germline CDR1 MNHNY, CDR2 SVGAGI (reference sequence). V gave up 0 bases and J gave up 6 bases, with 6 bases separating them. The CDR3 spans 14 residues. The CDR3, as DNA: TGTGCCAGCAGTTACTCAGGCGGTAATTCACCCCTCCACTTT. Amino acids: CASSYSGGNSPLHF.

The chain recombines TRBV5-1 with TRBJ2-2, with 7 positions matching TRBD1. From germline, CDR1 is SGHRS and CDR2 YFSETQ. J gave up 7 bases and V 2 bases, and 2 bases lay outside the gene matches. This CDR3 has 13 amino acids. The CDR3 region is CASSLDRDGELFF. The DNA of the CDR3 is TGCGCCAGCAGCTTAGACAGGGACGGGGAGCTGTTTTTT.

This chain connects TRBV29-1 to TRBJ1-2, with 10 bases matching TRBD1. V was pared by 5 bases and J by 5 bases, with 5 bases of the junction left unmatched. Germline V gene lookup returns CDR1 SQVTM and CDR2 ANQGSEA. The CDR3 runs 13 residues. This chain's CDR3 is CSVKTGGRYGYTF. The CDR3 nucleotides read TGCAGCGTTAAGACAGGGGGCCGGTATGGCTACACCTTC.

The rearrangement joins TRBV11-2 to TRBJ2-2; possibly TRBD2 for D (5 bases). Germline V gene data show CDR1 as SGHAT and CDR2 as FQNNGV. The CDR3 totals 15 residues. Trimming removed 3 bases from V and 0 bases from J, with 8 bases in between. The CDR3 region is CASSLSGTNTGELFF. In DNA, the CDR3 is TGTGCCAGCAGCTTGTCGGGGACGAACACCGGGGAGCTGTTTTTT.

This clone was observed once. CDR3 sequence (DNA): TGTGCCAGCAGCAGGGACATTACTGAAGCTTTCTTT. Translating it yields CASSRDITEAFF. The genes are TRBV6-5 and TRBJ1-1; possibly TRBD1 for D (6 bases). The CDR3 is 12 residues long. CDR1 MNHEY and CDR2 SVGAGI come from the germline V gene. The ends were cut back, 6 bases at V and 5 bases at J, with 10 bases in the middle.

The sample holds one count of this clone. The gene calls are TRBV19 and TRBJ2-5; D ambiguous. The germline gives CDR1 LNHDA, CDR2 SQIVND (reference sequence). This CDR3 is built from 13 residues. V shed 5 bases and J shed 4 bases, with 11 bases lying between them. CDR3 residues: CASSELQVETQYF. DNA of the CDR3: TGTGCCAGTAGTGAACTCCAGGTAGAGACCCAGTACTTC. Together with reference TRBV19 and TRBJ2-5, the CDR3 gives the full variable domain: DGGITQSPKYLFRKEGQNVTLSCEQNLNHDAMYWYRQDPGQGLRLIYYSQIVNDFQKGDIAEGYSVSREKKESFPLTVTSAQKNPTAFYLCASSELQVETQYFGPGTRLLVL.

This rearrangement joins TRBV6-4 to TRBJ2-1; 8 bases map to TRBD2. The CDR3 has 15 amino acids. V shed 3 bases, J shed 3 bases, and the junction held 4 bases outside the gene matches. Germline assignment: CDR1 MRHNA and CDR2 SNTAGT. CDR3 loop: CASSEDGGDYNEQFF. The CDR3 DNA reads TGTGCCAGCAGTGAAGACGGGGGGGACTACAATGAGCAGTTCTTC.

The V gene is TRBV9, the J gene TRBJ2-6; tentative D call: TRBD1 (6 bases). The V gene's germline CDR1 is SGDLS and CDR2 YYNGEE. The V and J ends lost 3 bases and 0 bases respectively, with 16 bases between them. This CDR3 is built from 18 residues. CDR3 nucleotides: TGTGCCAGCAGCGCGGGGACATCGCGAAGCTCTGGGGCCAACGTCCTGACTTTC. Translating gives CASSAGTSRSSGANVLTF.

This clone was picked up a small number of times. The chain has TRBV30 and TRBJ1-6, with D unclear. The V and J ends lost 3 bases and 9 bases respectively, with 6 bases between them. The CDR3 spans 11 residues. The germline CDR1 and CDR2 sequences are GTSNPN and SVGIG (reference sequence). The CDR3 is CAWSGGSPLHF. DNA of the CDR3: TGTGCCTGGAGCGGCGGTTCACCCCTCCACTTT.

J is TRBJ2-1 and V is TRBV5-4; D might be TRBD2 (6 bases). Trimming removed 5 bases at V and 6 bases at J, with 12 bases between. Germline V lookup: CDR1 SGHNT, CDR2 YYREEE (reference sequence). The CDR3 is 13 amino acids. The CDR3 bases are TGTGCCAGCAGACTCCTAGCGAGCAATGAGCAGTTCTTC. Protein product: CASRLLASNEQFF.

V gene TRBV9 combines with J gene TRBJ1-1, with D uncertain. Trimming took 5 bases from V and 1 from J, leaving 9 bases between them. Germline CDR1 and CDR2: SGDLS and YYNGEE. The CDR3 contains 13 residues. The CDR3 DNA reads as TGTGCCAGCAGTCGCCGACAGAACACTGAAGCTTTCTTT. This encodes CASSRRQNTEAFF. Supplemented by reference TRBV9 and TRBJ1-1, the full variable domain reads DSGVTQTPKHLITATGQRVTLRCSPRSGDLSVYWYQQSLDQGLQFLIQYYNGEERAKGNILERFSAQQFPDLHSELNLSSLELGDSALYFCASSRRQNTEAFFGQGTRLTVV.

This clone was counted between two and nine times. The V gene is TRBV7-9, the J gene TRBJ1-2; D perhaps matches TRBD1 (5 bases). The CDR3 runs 15 residues. Germline CDR1 reads SEHNR; CDR2 reads FQNEAQ (reference sequence). V lost 5 bases and J 0 bases, leaving 13 bases between the germline ends. CDR3 protein: CASSQRGTPNYGYTF. For the CDR3, the DNA is TGTGCCAGCAGCCAGCGGGGGACTCCTAACTATGGCTACACCTTC.

The CDR3 protein is CASSLLTEAFF. The DNA for the CDR3 is TGTGCCAGCAGCTTACTGACTGAAGCTTTCTTT. The genes are TRBV7-9 and TRBJ1-1; D unclear. The CDR3 runs to 11 residues. The germline CDR1 and CDR2 sequences are SEHNR and FQNEAQ (reference sequence). The germline V and J ends were trimmed by 2 bases and 5 bases, with 3 bases remaining between them.

CDR3 sequence: CASNFGPGMNTEAFF. DNA of the CDR3: TGTGCCAGCAATTTTGGTCCAGGGATGAACACTGAAGCTTTCTTT. The chain uses TRBV7-2 and TRBJ1-1; weak D call: TRBD1 (5 bases). Trimming left V 7 bases short and J 0 bases short, with 15 bases between. The CDR3 is made up of 15 amino acids. Germline loops: CDR1 SGHTA, CDR2 FQGNSA.

This clone was recorded once. V is TRBV19 and J is TRBJ1-5; 11 nucleotides line up with TRBD1. Germline V gene lookup returns CDR1 LNHDA and CDR2 SQIVND (reference sequence). CDR3 length: 15 residues. V was clipped by 6 bases and J by 7 bases; unmatched bases: 8. The CDR3 coding sequence is TGTGCCAGTAGCCCCGGACAGGGGGCACGGCAGCCCCAGCATTTT. Translating it yields CASSPGQGARQPQHF. Using reference TRBV19 and TRBJ1-5 for the parts outside the CDR3, the full variable domain is DGGITQSPKYLFRKEGQNVTLSCEQNLNHDAMYWYRQDPGQGLRLIYYSQIVNDFQKGDIAEGYSVSREKKESFPLTVTSAQKNPTAFYLCASSPGQGARQPQHFGDGTRLSIL.

The V gene is TRBV25-1, the J gene TRBJ1-6; no definite D call. Trimming shortened V by 4 bases and J by 11 bases, and 12 bases separated the two germline ends. CDR1 and CDR2 from the germline V gene are MGHDK and SYGVNS. This CDR3 comprises 13 residues. The CDR3: CASSVAGLAPLHF. Here the CDR3 DNA reads TGTGCCAGCAGTGTAGCGGGTTTAGCACCCCTCCACTTT.

The chain carries TRBV13 and TRBJ2-3; 11 positions match TRBD2. The V gene's germline CDR1 is PRHDT and CDR2 FYEKMQ (reference sequence). The CDR3 runs to 16 residues. Germline trimming cut 4 bases from V and 2 bases from J; bases unmatched to any gene: 5. As DNA, the CDR3 is TGTGCCAGCAGCTCCCTAGCGGGGGGACCCACAGATACGCAGTATTTT. It encodes CASSSLAGGPTDTQYF.

This clone was recorded only once. The CDR3 is CASSQEWGQGGRGYTF. The CDR3 DNA follows: TGCGCCAGCAGCCAAGAGTGGGGACAGGGAGGGAGGGGCTACACCTTC. This sequence joins TRBV4-1 and TRBJ1-2; 9 nucleotides line up with TRBD1. This CDR3 has 16 amino acids. The germline CDR1 and CDR2 sequences are MGHRA and YSYEKL. Trimming removed 0 bases from V and 8 bases from J; junction bases left unmatched: 10.